This T cell receptor gamma chain was captured in a study of intestinal T cells in coeliac disease (dated by TCRdb to 2020 to 2022). Regarding the complete study: Coeliac patients were found to be much younger than controls, with mean ages of approximately 16.0 versus 58 years recorded in the TRG cohort. A second, larger TCR-gamma (TRG) cohort included duodenal biopsies from about 35 coeliac disease patients and over 20 non-coeliac controls. Duodenal biopsies from around ten coeliac disease patients and around ten non-coeliac controls were included in the TCR-delta (TRD) cohort. General conclusions and limits of the study: Clustering based on TRG put most of the 54 biopsies (about 94%) in the right class, and the reported leave-one-out accuracy was roughly 87%. All 20 or so biopsies in training were correctly classified by TRD kmer-based clustering, and a leave-one-out accuracy of around 89% was reported. FFPE-derived DNA was found to be relatively degraded, and loss of a proportion of TCR sequences in each sample was likely caused by this degradation. Repeated CDR3 amino acid sequences could not be distinguished from PCR duplicates in the analysis. Coeliac and control groups differed significantly in age, although an age-split analysis did not yield significant classification.

To prepare the library, multiplex PCR was applied. Sequencer: Ion Torrent PGM. TRG repertoires were amplified from about 200 ng of biopsy DNA with the LymphoTrack kit, in which Illumina adapters are carried by the primers. After purification with AMPure XP beads and quantification on a 2100 Bioanalyzer, the TRG amplicons were pooled in equimolar amounts. Sequencing of TRG libraries was performed on an Ion PGM instrument. In the original analysis: Reads in which more than 10% of nucleotides fell below the per-patient third-quartile quality score were removed with FastX. IMGT/HighV-QUEST was used to align the reads, assigning V, D and J genes, identifying CDR3 regions and assessing functionality. After the sequences were translated into amino acids, every sequence predicted to be non-functional was thrown out. CDR3s were split into kmers with and without positional annotation, PCA was performed on kmer frequencies, and samples were clustered using all 1023 combinations of PCs 1-10. Leave-one-out cross-validation was used to validate the classification, with parameters re-optimised on the remaining samples in each round. Shannon diversity was computed with the vegan R package from repeated random subsamples equal to the lowest read count. Identical DNA sequences were merged into single rows after TCRdb reprocessed the public reads with CATT. TCRdb assigned the V and J calls; the authors' analysis was not used. The sample records about 220 gamma-chain clones, roughly 64% of which are singletons. The ten largest account for approximately 81% of the sample.

After removal of 12 bases from V and 2 bases from J, the junction retains 11 bases not matched to a gene. Its CDR3 holds 13 amino acids, cysteine through phenylalanine. CDR3 DNA is the only sequence kept; it has 39 bases, read in frame from the first base. Turning to this clone: The antigen this receptor binds is unknown. Per-base qualities were not stored, and no clone one base away is much larger.

For each case, genomic DNA was extracted from ten 5-um FFPE scrolls with the QIAamp DNA FFPE tissue kit. To test whether coeliac disease can be classified from the TCR repertoire, the study used fully anonymised formalin-fixed paraffin-embedded duodenal biopsies that were not needed for diagnosis. Controls had no clinical or histological suspicion of coeliac disease and underwent upper endoscopy for reflux, dyspepsia or gastritis. Recombination joined TRGV10 with TRGJ1 or TRGJ2. Being an ORF, TRGV10 has a function that is uncertain. The TCR comes from a human donor who served as a control with a normal duodenal biopsy, not a healthy volunteer. The source material was a duodenal biopsy. CDR3 sequence: CAAGPPYYYKKLF. The DNA sequence follows: TGTGCTGCAGGGCCTCCTTATTATTATAAGAAACTCTTT.